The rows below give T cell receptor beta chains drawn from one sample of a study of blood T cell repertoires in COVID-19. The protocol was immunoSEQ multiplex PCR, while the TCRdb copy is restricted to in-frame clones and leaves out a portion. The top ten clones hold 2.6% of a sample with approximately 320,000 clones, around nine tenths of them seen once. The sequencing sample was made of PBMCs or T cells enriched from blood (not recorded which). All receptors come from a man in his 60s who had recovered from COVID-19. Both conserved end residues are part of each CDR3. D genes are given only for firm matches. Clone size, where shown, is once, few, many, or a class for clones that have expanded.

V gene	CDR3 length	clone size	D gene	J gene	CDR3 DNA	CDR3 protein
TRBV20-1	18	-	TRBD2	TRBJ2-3	TGCAGTGCTAGTTCCCCCACTAGCGGGGGTCGAGGCACAGATACGCAGTATTTT	CSASSPTSGGRGTDTQYF
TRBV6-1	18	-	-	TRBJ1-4	TGTGCCAGCAGTGAGAGGCAGGGCGGTCAGGGGACTAATGAAAAACTGTTTTTT	CASSERQGGQGTNEKLFF
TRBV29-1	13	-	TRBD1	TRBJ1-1	TGCAGCGTCAGGGACAGGGGGGTCACTGAAGCTTTCTTT	CSVRDRGVTEAFF
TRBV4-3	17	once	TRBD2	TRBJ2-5	TGCGCCAGCAGCCAAGATTTAACTAGCGGGGGGCCTCATCCCATCTACTTC	CASSQDLTSGGPHPIYF
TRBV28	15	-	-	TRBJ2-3	TGTGCCAGCAGTTTTGGAACGGGAAACGCAGATACGCAGTATTTT	CASSFGTGNADTQYF
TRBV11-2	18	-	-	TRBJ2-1	TGTGCCAGCAGCCTCCGAACAGGCATCGGGCGGACCTACAATGAGCAGTTCTTC	CASSLRTGIGRTYNEQFF
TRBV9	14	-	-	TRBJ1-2	TGTGCCAGCAGCGCCCGAATAGCTAACTATGGCTACACCTTC	CASSARIANYGYTF
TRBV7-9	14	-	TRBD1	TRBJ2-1	TGTGCCAGCAGCCCCTCCGGGACAGCGAGTGAGCAGTTCTTC	CASSPSGTASEQFF
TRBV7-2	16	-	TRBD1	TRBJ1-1	TGTGCCAGCAGCCCTACAGGGGGCGTGGGGAACACTGAAGCTTTCTTT	CASSPTGGVGNTEAFF
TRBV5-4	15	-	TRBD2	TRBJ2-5	TGTGCCAGCAGCCCTCGCGGGGGGCCTGAAGAGACCCAGTACTTC	CASSPRGGPEETQYF
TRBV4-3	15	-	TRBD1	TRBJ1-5	TGCGCCAGCAGCAGCGGGACAGGGCCCAATCAGCCCCAGCATTTT	CASSSGTGPNQPQHF
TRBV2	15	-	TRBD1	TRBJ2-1	TGTGCCAGCACCAAGGGAGGGACAGGGAACAATGAGCAGTTCTTC	CASTKGGTGNNEQFF
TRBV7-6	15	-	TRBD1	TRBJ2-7	TGTGCCAGCAGCGGCGGCGGACAGGGGGTCTACGAGCAGTACTTC	CASSGGGQGVYEQYF
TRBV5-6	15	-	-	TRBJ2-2	TGTGCCAGCAGCCTTACAGGGAAAAAGAACGGGGAGCTGTTTTTT	CASSLTGKKNGELFF